This T cell receptor (beta chain) was captured by sequencing in a study of breast tumors, draining lymph nodes, adjacent tissues. Study outcomes and limitations: Tumor and nontumor repertoires were significantly more similar in luminal-like than in basal-like breast cancer. Data only fit, rather than demonstrated, lymph node origin of most tumor T cells. Tumors had less TCR diversity than lymph nodes, more than nontumor tissue.

Axillary draining lymph nodes of breast cancer patients supplied the node samples. TCRdb reanalysed the multiplex PCR reads using MiXCR and keeps one entry per CDR3 protein. The sample contains 120,000 or so distinct CDR3 sequences, about 20% of which appear only once. After removal of 5 bases from V and 6 bases from J, the junction contained 8 bases not matched to a gene. Germline V gene lookup returns CDR1 SEHNR and CDR2 FQNEAQ (reference sequence). The CDR3 covers 15 residues. Regarding this clonotype: What it recognizes is unknown.

The sample was axillary lymph node tissue. The V call is TRBV7-9, the J call TRBJ2-5, with TRBD2 identical over 11 bases. This TCR was recovered from a female donor with breast cancer. Some clones in this sample may be carry-over from other donors' samples. The CDR3 loop reads CASSPTSGSTKTQYF. In nucleotides, the CDR3 is TGTGCCAGCAGCCCTACTAGCGGGAGTACGAAGACCCAGTACTTC.